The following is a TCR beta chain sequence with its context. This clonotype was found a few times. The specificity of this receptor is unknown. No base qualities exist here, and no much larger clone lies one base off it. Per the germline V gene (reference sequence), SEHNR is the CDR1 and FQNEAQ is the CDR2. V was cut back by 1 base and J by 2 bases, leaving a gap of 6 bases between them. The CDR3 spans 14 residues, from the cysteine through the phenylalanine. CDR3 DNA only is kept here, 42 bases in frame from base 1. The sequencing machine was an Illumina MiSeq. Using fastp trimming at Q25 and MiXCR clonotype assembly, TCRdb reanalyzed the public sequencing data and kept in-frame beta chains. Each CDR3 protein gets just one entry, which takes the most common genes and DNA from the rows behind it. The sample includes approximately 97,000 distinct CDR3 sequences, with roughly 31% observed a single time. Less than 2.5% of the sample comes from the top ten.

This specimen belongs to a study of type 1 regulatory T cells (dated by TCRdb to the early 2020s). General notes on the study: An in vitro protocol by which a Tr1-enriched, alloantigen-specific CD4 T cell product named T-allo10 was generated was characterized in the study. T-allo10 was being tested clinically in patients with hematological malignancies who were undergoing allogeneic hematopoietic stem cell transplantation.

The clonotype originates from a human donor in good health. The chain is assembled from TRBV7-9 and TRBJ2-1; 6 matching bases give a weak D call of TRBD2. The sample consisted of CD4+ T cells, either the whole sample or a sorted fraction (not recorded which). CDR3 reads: CASSLGEAYNEQFF. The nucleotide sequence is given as TGTGCCAGCAGCTTAGGGGAGGCCTACAATGAGCAGTTCTTC.